This T cell receptor beta chain was recorded in a study of post-analysis software for immune sequencing data. Study observations and caveats: TRBV5-6, TRBV5-1 and TRBV20-1 belonged to a set of roughly five TRBV segments that were more frequent in patients than controls.

Tagging with unique molecular identifiers was a feature of the TCR beta cDNA libraries. TCRdb analysed the PCR reads with MiXCR anew, one entry per CDR3 protein. The sample lists 600,000 to 750,000 distinct CDR3 sequences; 55% to 60% were seen once. Details on this clonotype: Antigen: not known.

The CDR3 has 15 residues. V was pared by 5 bases and J by 4 bases, with 10 bases of the junction left unmatched. Germline V CDR1 and CDR2: DFQATT, SNEGSKA (reference sequence). This chain joins TRBV20-1 and TRBJ2-5; TRBD2 matches 10 bases. The receptor's source is a girl aged 2-10 years with multiple sclerosis. What was sequenced was blood. The CDR3 is CSAERGGSMLETQYF. CDR3 DNA: TGCAGTGCTGAGCGGGGGGGCAGTATGTTAGAGACCCAGTACTTC.